Included here is one T cell receptor (beta chain) sequence, with context. Its antigen is unknown. The entry originates in a study of blood T cells in healthy people across ages. Study observations and caveats: Donor CMV infection status was unknown, possibly confounding age-related changes in expanded clonotypes.

Peripheral blood, about 9.4 milliliters per donor, was collected. Together with a sample-barcoded 5' primer, a J-beta primer mix was included in a second PCR lasting roughly 6 to 12 cycles. Unique molecular identifiers of 12 random nucleotides labeled each cDNA. In TCRdb, the 5' RACE reads were re-called with MiXCR into one record per CDR3 protein. The data hold approximately 600,000 distinct CDR3 sequences, with under 65% observed a single time. The ends lost 3 bases at V and 9 bases at J; junction bases unmatched: 6. CDR3 length equals 14 residues. Germline V lookup: CDR1 MGHRA, CDR2 YSYEKL. The chain recombines TRBV4-1 with TRBJ1-5, with 9 bases identical to TRBD1. The sample comprised blood. The sequence derives from a man in his 60s in good health. The CDR3 region is CASSQAGQGTPQHF. DNA of the CDR3: TGCGCCAGCAGCCAGGCCGGACAGGGGACGCCCCAGCATTTT.